The next 16 T cell receptor beta chains were all read from a single sample in a study of blood T cell repertoires in COVID-19. The data were produced by immunoSEQ multiplex PCR, yet TCRdb's version contains in-frame clones alone and is incomplete. This sample has some 260,000 clones; about 87% occur once, and the top ten carry about 5.9%. The sample taken for sequencing was peripheral blood. The receptor set was obtained from a woman in her 30s with COVID-19, enrolled during active disease.

The V and J genes are TRBV10-3 and TRBJ1-1; D not certain. CDR1 is ENHRY and CDR2 is SYGVKD in the germline V gene. The CDR3 length is 15 residues. The V end lost 0 bases, the J end lost 5 bases, and 13 bases lay between the germline ends. Written as DNA, the CDR3 is TGTGCCATCAGTGAGTCGCAGCTCTCGGGGACTGAAGCTTTCTTT. It specifies CAISESQLSGTEAFF.

This clone was observed a handful of times. The chain carries TRBV10-1 and TRBJ2-1; D remains ambiguous. The CDR3 totals 15 residues. The V gene lost 0 bases and the J gene lost 9 bases, with 15 bases spanning the gap. Germline CDR1 WNHNN, CDR2 SYGVQD (reference sequence). This CDR3 is CASSESIVNPSEQFF. CDR3 bases: TGCGCCAGCAGTGAGTCCATAGTTAACCCAAGTGAGCAGTTCTTC.

The chain combines TRBV24-1 with TRBJ2-3, with 8 bases that match TRBD1. V was clipped by 2 bases and J by 0 bases; unmatched bases: 3. The CDR3 totals 16 residues. Germline CDR1 KGHDR, CDR2 SFDVKD. The CDR3 loop is CATSDWTGRSTDTQYF. The CDR3 DNA follows: TGTGCCACCAGTGATTGGACAGGGCGAAGCACAGATACGCAGTATTTT.

This clone was detected only once. The CDR3 is CASSGGQGGEKLFF. DNA of the CDR3: TGTGCCAGCAGTGGGGGACAGGGGGGTGAAAAACTGTTTTTT. The chain recombines TRBV2 with TRBJ1-4; 11 nucleotides align to TRBD1. The CDR3 has 14 residues. Germline V gene sequence: CDR1 SNHLY, CDR2 FYNNEI. The J segment lost 7 bases and the V segment lost 4 bases, leaving 2 bases of the junction unmatched.

This clone was recorded only once. The rearrangement uses TRBV2 and TRBJ1-5; a weak D match, TRBD1 (5 bases). V was pared by 2 bases and J by 12 bases, with 8 bases between. CDR3 length: 11 amino acids. The germline V gene has CDR1 SNHLY and CDR2 FYNNEI. DNA of the CDR3: TGTGCCAGCAGTGAACAGGGCCTCCAGCATTTT. It translates to CASSEQGLQHF.

The CDR3 spells CASSLVLANYNEQFF. The CDR3 DNA reads as TGTGCCAGCAGCTTGGTCCTAGCGAACTACAATGAGCAGTTCTTC. The chain couples TRBV5-5 to TRBJ2-1, with D possibly being TRBD2 (6 bases). This CDR3 spans 15 amino acids. Trimming took off 0 bases at V and 3 bases at J, with 10 bases between the two ends. The germline gives CDR1 SGHKS, CDR2 YYEKEE (reference sequence).

The V and J genes are TRBV19 and TRBJ1-4; D is perhaps TRBD1 (6 bases). There are 15 residues in the CDR3. V was trimmed by 7 bases and J by 3 bases, leaving 15 bases between them. Germline assignment: CDR1 LNHDA and CDR2 SQIVND (reference sequence). This chain's CDR3 is CASTPRQDPNEKLFF. CDR3 bases: TGTGCCAGTACTCCGAGACAGGACCCTAATGAAAAACTGTTTTTT.

V is TRBV6-2 or TRBV6-3 and J is TRBJ2-3; 12 positions match TRBD2. CDR3 size: 17 residues. Germline CDR1 and CDR2: MNHEY and SVGEGT. V was clipped by 3 bases and J by 3 bases; unmatched bases: 7. The CDR3 DNA follows: TGTGCCAGCAGTTATCGGTCCCTAGCGGGGGGGACAGATACGCAGTATTTT. Its translation is CASSYRSLAGGTDTQYF.

DNA for the CDR3: TGTGCCAGCAGTGTTCAGTTTAATGAAAAACTGTTTTTT. Translated, it gives CASSVQFNEKLFF. This chain joins TRBV2 and TRBJ1-4; no clear D. V dropped 4 bases and J dropped 4 bases, with 7 bases sitting between them. CDR3 size: 13 residues. CDR1 and CDR2 from the germline V gene are SNHLY and FYNNEI. The full variable domain, rest sourced from reference TRBV2 and TRBJ1-4, is EPEVTQTPSHQVTQMGQEVILRCVPISNHLYFYWYRQILGQKVEFLVSFYNNEISEKSEIFDDQFSVERPDGSNFTLKIRSTKLEDSAMYFCASSVQFNEKLFFGSGTQLSVL.

CDR3 in DNA: TGTGCCAGTAGTAGCGGGGGGGCGTACGAGCAGTACTTC. This codes for CASSSGGAYEQYF. V and J are TRBV19 and TRBJ2-7; 9 nucleotides agree with TRBD2. The CDR3 runs 13 residues. Germline V gene lookup returns CDR1 LNHDA and CDR2 SQIVND (reference sequence). The V and J ends lost 4 bases and 4 bases, in that order; junction bases with no gene match: 2.

This chain connects TRBV2 to TRBJ2-5, with TRBD2 matching 11 bases. This CDR3 has 16 residues. V dropped 7 bases and J dropped 1; count of bases not matched to a gene: 8. The germline CDR1 and CDR2 sequences are SNHLY and FYNNEI. The CDR3 loop is CASNGLLAGGQETQYF. The CDR3 coding sequence is TGTGCCAGCAACGGACTTCTAGCGGGGGGCCAAGAGACCCAGTACTTC.

The CDR3 region has the DNA TGTGCCAGCAGCCAAGAACGTATGAGGGGGGGGGACACAGATACGCAGTATTTT. Encoded protein: CASSQERMRGGDTDTQYF. The V gene is TRBV3-1 (or the pseudogene TRBV3-2), the J gene TRBJ2-3; tentatively, D is TRBD2 (7 bases). The CDR3 is 18 amino acids. Trimming took off 0 bases at V and 2 bases at J, with 18 bases between the two ends. Germline V gives CDR1 LGHDT, CDR2 YNNKEL (reference sequence).

The rearrangement uses TRBV28 and TRBJ2-1; possible D gene TRBD1, 6 bases. The V and J ends lost 6 bases and 2 bases respectively, with 20 bases between them. CDR3 length equals 17 residues. Germline assignment: CDR1 MDHEN and CDR2 SYDVKM. CDR3 protein: CASSPYSRGVAYNEQFF. The DNA of the CDR3 is TGTGCCAGCAGCCCATATTCCAGGGGAGTCGCCTACAATGAGCAGTTCTTC.

The chain's CDR3 is CAIRGLTSPSAGGITDTQYF. In DNA, the CDR3 is TGTGCCATCAGGGGATTGACAAGTCCTTCAGCGGGGGGGATCACAGATACGCAGTATTTT. The chain joins TRBV10-3 to TRBJ2-3; 10 bases line up with TRBD2. The germline V gene encodes CDR1 ENHRY and CDR2 SYGVKD. The CDR3 is 20 amino acids. V was clipped by 6 bases and J by 2 bases; unmatched bases: 20.

CDR3 DNA: TGCGCCAGCAGCTTGGGGGACAGGGTATATGAGCAGTTCTTC. It codes for CASSLGDRVYEQFF. The V gene is TRBV5-1, the J gene TRBJ2-1; 9 bases fit TRBD1. Germline V gene lookup returns CDR1 SGHRS and CDR2 YFSETQ. Unmatched junction bases numbered 3, after V lost 0 bases and J lost 8 bases. This CDR3 region has 14 residues.

The rearrangement uses TRBV19 and TRBJ2-3, with 7 bases that match TRBD1. The CDR3 runs to 14 residues. Germline V gives CDR1 LNHDA, CDR2 SQIVND (reference sequence). V was clipped by 3 bases and J by 3 bases; unmatched bases: 3. DNA of the CDR3: TGTGCCAGTAGTATGGTACAGGGGACAGATACGCAGTATTTT. This gives the protein CASSMVQGTDTQYF. Drawing the rest from reference TRBV19 and TRBJ2-3, the complete variable domain is DGGITQSPKYLFRKEGQNVTLSCEQNLNHDAMYWYRQDPGQGLRLIYYSQIVNDFQKGDIAEGYSVSREKKESFPLTVTSAQKNPTAFYLCASSMVQGTDTQYFGPGTRLTVL.